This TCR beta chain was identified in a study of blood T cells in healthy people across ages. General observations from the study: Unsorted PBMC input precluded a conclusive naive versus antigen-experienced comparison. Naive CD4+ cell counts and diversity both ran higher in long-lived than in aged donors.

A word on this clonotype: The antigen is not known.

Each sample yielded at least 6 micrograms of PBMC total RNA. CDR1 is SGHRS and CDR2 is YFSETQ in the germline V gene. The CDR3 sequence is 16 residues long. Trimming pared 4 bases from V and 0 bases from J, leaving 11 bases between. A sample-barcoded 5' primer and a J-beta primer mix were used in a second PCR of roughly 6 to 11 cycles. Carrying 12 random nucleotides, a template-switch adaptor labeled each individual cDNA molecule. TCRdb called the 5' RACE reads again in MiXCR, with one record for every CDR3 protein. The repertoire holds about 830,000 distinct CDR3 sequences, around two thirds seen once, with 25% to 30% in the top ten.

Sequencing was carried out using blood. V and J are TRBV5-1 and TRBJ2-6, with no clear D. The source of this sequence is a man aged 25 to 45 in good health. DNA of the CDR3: TGCGCCAGCAGCCCCGGCCCAAACTCTGGGGCCAACGTCCTGACTTTC. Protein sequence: CASSPGPNSGANVLTF.